This TCR beta chain was recovered during a study of blood T cells in healthy people across ages. General observations from the study: Among long-lived donors, naive CD4+ cells were more numerous and diversity higher than in aged donors. With donor CMV status unknown, expanded clonotype changes were possibly confounded.

Trimming took 0 bases from V and 4 from J, leaving 10 bases between them. CDR1 is MNHEY and CDR2 is SVGAGI in the germline V gene. The CDR3 length is 14 residues. A second roughly 6 to 12 cycle PCR used barcoded and J-beta primers. No fewer than 3 million CDR3-containing paired-end reads came from each sample. Each CDR3 protein is one row after TCRdb ran MiXCR on the 5' RACE reads. The repertoire consists of some 1.5 million distinct CDR3 sequences, with roughly 43% occurring once and the leading ten covering around 4%. Caucasian individuals from Russia who were healthy and aged 6 to 90 acted as donors. This clonotype has a handful of counts. Its antigen is not identified.

The source of this sequence is a woman aged 18 to 35 in good health. Material: blood. The chain uses TRBV6-5 and TRBJ2-7; D not certain. The CDR3: CASSYSGLEYEQYF. The CDR3 DNA follows: TGTGCCAGCAGTTACTCTGGGTTAGAATACGAGCAGTACTTC.